Listed below are T cell receptor beta chains from one sample, sequenced in a study of identical twins. One entry per CDR3 protein, called by TCRdb with MiXCR from the 5' RACE reads. The sample carries some 590,000 distinct CDR3 sequences, over 8.5% recorded once. These sequences were also reported in another study, on yellow fever vaccine responses in identical twins.

The material sequenced was PBMCs. Source of these receptors: a woman aged 18 to 35 in good health. Both conserved end residues are part of each CDR3. The D gene is left open where the match is weak. The size of a clone is reported for some rows only, either as once, few or many, or as a class for expanded clones.

. TRBJ2-1 . TRBV6-1 TGTGCCACCGGCTCTGGCGGGGTTTACAATGAGCAGTTCTTC CATGSGGVYNEQFF
. TRBJ2-7 TRBD2 TRBV20-1 TGCAGTGCCGCTCCCCTAGCGGGGGGTCGCTCCTACGAGCAGTACTTC CSAAPLAGGRSYEQYF
many TRBJ2-7 . TRBV6-1 TGTGCCAGCAGCCCGGGCAGGGCAGGGTACGAGCAGTACTTC CASSPGRAGYEQYF
few TRBJ2-1 . TRBV10-3 TGTGCCATCAGTGAGTTAGTGTACAAAGCCGACAAGCCCCAAAGCTCCTACAATGAGCAGTTCTTC CAISELVYKADKPQSSYNEQFF
many TRBJ2-1 . TRBV4-3 TGCGCCAGCAGCCAAGATGTGGTGGGAAACGAGCAGTTCTTC CASSQDVVGNEQFF
. TRBJ2-1 . TRBV7-9 TGTGCCAGCAGCTGGCAGGGCTATGAGCAGTTCTTC CASSWQGYEQFF
few TRBJ1-2 . TRBV7-2 TGTGCCAGCAGCTTCTCAGGCGTGCCGGGCTACACCTTC CASSFSGVPGYTF
many TRBJ2-7 . TRBV3-1 TGTGCCAGCAGCCAAGGGACAACGCTCTACGAGCAGTACTTC CASSQGTTLYEQYF
many TRBJ2-2 . TRBV15 TGTGCCACCAGCAGAGAATCGGGCGGCACCGGGGAGCTGTTTTTT CATSRESGGTGELFF
many TRBJ2-1 TRBD2 TRBV3-1 TGTGCCAGCAGGCATTACGCGGGGGTTACCCATGAGCAGTTCTTC CASRHYAGVTHEQFF
many TRBJ1-5 . TRBV20-1 TGCAGTGCTAGAGATCCGAGTAGCAATCAGCCCCAGCATTTT CSARDPSSNQPQHF
. TRBJ1-4 . TRBV7-9 TGTGCCAGCAGCTCCAGTCCCCTGTCGGCTAATGAAAAACTGTTTTTT CASSSSPLSANEKLFF
. TRBJ2-7 . TRBV28 TGTGCCAGCAGTTCGACAGCCAGCTCCTACGAGCAGTACTTC CASSSTASSYEQYF
many TRBJ1-4 TRBD1 TRBV7-2 TGTGCCAGCAGCCCCAGACAGGGAAATGAAAAACTGTTTTTT CASSPRQGNEKLFF
many TRBJ2-5 . TRBV29-1 TGCAGCGCCTGTGGGTGGTTACGGGTCGGCGGGAAACACCAGTACCAAGAGACCCAGTACTTC CSACGWLRVGGKHQYQETQYF
many TRBJ2-3 . TRBV9 TGTGCCAGCAGCGCTCGGGACCGGCAAAGAGATACGCAGTATTTT CASSARDRQRDTQYF
many TRBJ2-7 TRBD1 TRBV6-1 TGTGCCAGCACCGATCGGACAGGGGGCTACGAGCAGTACTTC CASTDRTGGYEQYF
few TRBJ2-5 TRBD1 TRBV18 TGTGCCAGCTCAGAAAGGGACAGTCAACAAGAGACCCAGTACTTC CASSERDSQQETQYF
few TRBJ2-7 TRBD1 TRBV5-1 TGCGCCAGCAGCCCGGGGACAGTCCTCTACGAGCAGTACTTC CASSPGTVLYEQYF
few TRBJ2-2 . TRBV30 TGTGCCTGGAGTGTAGCGGACCGCGGGGAGCTGTTTTTT CAWSVADRGELFF
many TRBJ2-3 . TRBV6-1 TGTGCCAGCAGTGTTGGCTCCGAAGTGGAGACGCAGTATTTT CASSVGSEVETQYF
. TRBJ2-7 . TRBV28 TGTGCCAGCTCGACAGTTTCAGCAGGCGCCTACGAGCAGTACTTC CASSTVSAGAYEQYF
few TRBJ2-7 TRBD2 TRBV29-1 TGCAGCGTTGAAGATATAGCGGGAGGTGCCGAGCAGTACTTC CSVEDIAGGAEQYF
few TRBJ2-3 . TRBV20-1 TGCAGTGCTTCCGTTGCCGGCACAGATACGCAGTATTTT CSASVAGTDTQYF
many TRBJ2-2 . TRBV5-5 TGTGCCAGCAGCTTATATAGGGACACCGGGGAGCTGTTTTTT CASSLYRDTGELFF
many TRBJ2-1 . TRBV2 TGTGCCAGCAGTGAAATGCCCCTCGGGGGGCACAATGAGCAGTTCTTC CASSEMPLGGHNEQFF
many TRBJ2-2 TRBD2 TRBV5-1 TGCGCCAGCAGCAGGACTAGCGCCACCGGGGAGCTGTTTTTT CASSRTSATGELFF
many TRBJ2-7 TRBD1 TRBV11-2 TGTGCCAGCAGCTTATCAGGGGGATATTACGAGCAGTACTTC CASSLSGGYYEQYF
many TRBJ2-3 . TRBV18 TGTGCCAGCTCAGGAGGAGGAGATACGCAGTATTTT CASSGGGDTQYF
many TRBJ2-7 . TRBV12-3/TRBV12-4 TGTGCCAGCAGCCGGGGACTGACGAGCTCCTACGAGCAGTACTTC CASSRGLTSSYEQYF
few TRBJ2-7 TRBD2 TRBV7-2 TGTGCCAGCAGCTCAGGAGTGGGAGGGAACTACGAGCAGTACTTC CASSSGVGGNYEQYF
few TRBJ2-1 TRBD2 TRBV3-1 TGTGCCAGCAGCTTTAGGGGTAGCGGGAGAGGAAATGAGCAGTTCTTC CASSFRGSGRGNEQFF
. TRBJ2-1 TRBD1 TRBV10-3 TGTGCCATCAGCGAGACAGGGTTGAACAATGAGCAGTTCTTC CAISETGLNNEQFF
. TRBJ2-5 . TRBV10-3 TGTGCCATCAGTGAACAGTGGAAAGGGCAAGAGACCCAGTACTTC CAISEQWKGQETQYF
. TRBJ2-6 . TRBV4-2 TGTGCCAGCAGCCGCGTTGAGGGACTACAGGGGGACTCTGGGGCCAACGTCCTGACTTTC CASSRVEGLQGDSGANVLTF
. TRBJ2-7 TRBD1 TRBV6-5 TGTGCCAGCAGTTCTACGGACAGGGGCCTCTACGAGCAGTACTTC CASSSTDRGLYEQYF
few TRBJ2-1 TRBD1 TRBV7-6 TGTGCCAGCAGTTTGGGGACAGGGAATACATTCTCCTACAATGAGCAGTTCTTC CASSLGTGNTFSYNEQFF
few TRBJ1-1 . TRBV3-1 TGTGCCAGCAGCCAAGAGGGGGGGGCTCCTGAAGCTTTCTTT CASSQEGGAPEAFF
. TRBJ2-1 . TRBV28 TGTGCCAGCAGCCCAAGGAGCGGGCAGTCCTACAATGAGCAGTTCTTC CASSPRSGQSYNEQFF
few TRBJ2-3 TRBD2 TRBV20-1 TGCAGTGCTCTCCCCGGGGGGGGGAGCACAGATACGCAGTATTTT CSALPGGGSTDTQYF
many TRBJ1-6 TRBD1 TRBV12-3/TRBV12-4 TGTGCCAGCAGTTCGACAGGGAATAATTCACCCCTCCACTTT CASSSTGNNSPLHF
few TRBJ2-4 . TRBV20-1 TGCAGTGCAAGCTGGGGAGGGGGGAACATTCAGTACTTC CSASWGGGNIQYF
. TRBJ2-1 TRBD2 TRBV7-2 TGTGCCAGCAGCTTAGTGCCTAGCGGGACCACGAGCTCCTACAATGAGCAGTTCTTC CASSLVPSGTTSSYNEQFF
once TRBJ2-7 TRBD1 TRBV5-1 TGCGCCAGCAGAAGTGCGGGACAGGCCAGCGAGCAGTACTTC CASRSAGQASEQYF
many TRBJ2-4 . TRBV7-2 TGTGCCAGCAGCCAGGACAGAGTAAACATTCAGTACTTC CASSQDRVNIQYF
few TRBJ1-5 TRBD1 TRBV20-1 TGCAGTGCAAAAATGGGGACAGGGGATTACTATAGCAATCAGCCCCAGCATTTT CSAKMGTGDYYSNQPQHF
. TRBJ2-1 TRBD2 TRBV24-1 TGTGCCACCGCTGCGGGTTTAGCGGGAGCGGCGGAGCAGTTCTTC CATAAGLAGAAEQFF
few TRBJ2-6 . TRBV3-1 TGTGCCAGCAGCCAAGATCAAGTCCTTGCAGGCTCTGGGGCCAACGTCCTGACTTTC CASSQDQVLAGSGANVLTF
. TRBJ2-7 . TRBV20-1 TGCAGTGCTAGAAATATCGGCGGCACCTACGAGCAGTACTTC CSARNIGGTYEQYF
many TRBJ2-1 . TRBV10-3 TGTGCCAGTCGGGACTTGGAGGGCAATGAGCAGTTCTTC CASRDLEGNEQFF
many TRBJ2-1 . TRBV29-1 TGCAGCGTTGGTCAGGGGTTCTCGAATGAGCAGTTCTTC CSVGQGFSNEQFF
many TRBJ2-1 TRBD2 TRBV5-5 TGTGCCAGCAGCCGGGAGCGGGAGTGGCCCTACAATGAGCAGTTCTTC CASSREREWPYNEQFF
. TRBJ2-6 . TRBV6-2/TRBV6-3 TGTGCCAGCAGCCCTAATCAGGGCCCTGGGGCCAACGTCCTGACTTTC CASSPNQGPGANVLTF
. TRBJ2-1 . TRBV14 TGTGCCAGCAGCCTGGGATACCCTTACAATGAGCAGTTCTTC CASSLGYPYNEQFF
. TRBJ2-7 . TRBV6-2/TRBV6-3 TGTGCCAGCGTGCCGGCAGGGTGGAGCGAGCAGTACTTC CASVPAGWSEQYF
many TRBJ2-2 TRBD1 TRBV20-1 TGCAGTGCTGCCAGGGACAGGGGACGAACCGGGGAGCTGTTTTTT CSAARDRGRTGELFF
few TRBJ2-7 . TRBV5-1 TGCGCCAGCAGCTTGGCCGGATCGGGACGACCTTACGAGCAGTACTTC CASSLAGSGRPYEQYF
. TRBJ2-7 TRBD1 TRBV7-3 TGTGCCAGCAGCCCGACAGGGGCCTCCCCCTACGAGCAGTACTTC CASSPTGASPYEQYF
few TRBJ2-7 . TRBV5-1 TGCGCCAGCAGCGGGTTGGAGCTCCCCTACGAGCAGTACTTC CASSGLELPYEQYF